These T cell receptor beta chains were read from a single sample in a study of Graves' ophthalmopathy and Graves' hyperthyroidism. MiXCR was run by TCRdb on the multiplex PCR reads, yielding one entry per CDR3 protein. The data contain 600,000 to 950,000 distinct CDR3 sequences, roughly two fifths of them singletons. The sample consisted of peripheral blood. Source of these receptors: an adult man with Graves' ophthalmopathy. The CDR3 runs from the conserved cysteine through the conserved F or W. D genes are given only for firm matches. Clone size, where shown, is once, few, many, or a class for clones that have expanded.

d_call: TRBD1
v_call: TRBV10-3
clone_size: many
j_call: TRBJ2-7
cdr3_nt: TGTGCCATCAGTGAGTCCGGGACAGGGTCCCACGAGCAGTACTTC
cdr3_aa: CAISESGTGSHEQYF

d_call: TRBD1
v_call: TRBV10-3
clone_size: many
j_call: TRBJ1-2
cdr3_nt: TGTGCCATCAGTGAGAACAGGGGACTCGGCTATGGCTACACCTTC
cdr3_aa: CAISENRGLGYGYTF

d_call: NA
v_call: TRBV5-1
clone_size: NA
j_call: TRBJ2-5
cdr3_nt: TGCGCCAGCAGCCACGCTCTAAGGGAGACCCAGTACTTC
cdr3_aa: CASSHALRETQYF

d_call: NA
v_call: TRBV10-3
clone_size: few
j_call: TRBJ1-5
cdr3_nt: TGTGCCAGCAGTTTTGGGGCAGGGCGAAATCAGCCCCAGCATTTT
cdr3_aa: CASSFGAGRNQPQHF

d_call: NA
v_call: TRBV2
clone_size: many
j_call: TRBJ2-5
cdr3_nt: TGTGCCAGCAGTGGAGGGTGGCAAGAGACCCAGTACTTC
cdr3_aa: CASSGGWQETQYF

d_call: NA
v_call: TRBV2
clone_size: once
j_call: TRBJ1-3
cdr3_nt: TGTGCCAGCAGGCAGGGATCGGTGGACACCATATATTTT
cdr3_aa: CASRQGSVDTIYF

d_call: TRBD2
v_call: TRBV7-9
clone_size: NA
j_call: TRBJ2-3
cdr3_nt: TGTGCCAGCAGCTTTAGCGGGGCGCAGTATTTT
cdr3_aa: CASSFSGAQYF

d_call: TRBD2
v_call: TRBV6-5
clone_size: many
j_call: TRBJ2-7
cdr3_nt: TGTGCCAGCAGTTCGGCTAGCGGGAGGGACGAGCAGTACTTC
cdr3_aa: CASSSASGRDEQYF

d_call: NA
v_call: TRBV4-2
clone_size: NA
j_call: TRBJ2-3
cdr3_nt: TGTGCCAGCAGCCAAGAGGAGAGAACTGGCACAGATACGCAGTATTTT
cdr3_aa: CASSQEERTGTDTQYF

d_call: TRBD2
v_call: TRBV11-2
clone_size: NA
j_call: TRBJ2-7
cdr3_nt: TGTGCCAGCAGTTTCCGCCTAGCGGGAGGGTTTCCCTACGAGCAGCACTTC
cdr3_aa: CASSFRLAGGFPYEQHF

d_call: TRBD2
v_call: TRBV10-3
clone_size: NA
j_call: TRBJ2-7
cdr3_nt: TGTGCCAGCAGTCATACAGCGGGAGGAAGCGAGCAGTACTTC
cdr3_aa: CASSHTAGGSEQYF

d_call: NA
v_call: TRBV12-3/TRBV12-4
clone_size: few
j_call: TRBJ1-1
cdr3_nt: TGTGCCAGCAGTGCGGTGGGTGCGCGGGCTGAAGCTTTCTTT
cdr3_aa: CASSAVGARAEAFF

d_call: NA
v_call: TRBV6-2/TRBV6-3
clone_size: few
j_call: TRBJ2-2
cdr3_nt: TGTGCCAGCAGTTACCCCGGCTACCTGAATGAAGTCGGGGAGCTGTTTTTT
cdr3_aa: CASSYPGYLNEVGELFF

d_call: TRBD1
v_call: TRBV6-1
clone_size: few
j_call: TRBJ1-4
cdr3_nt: TGTGCCAGCAGTCGGACAGGGGAAAATGAAAAACTGTTTTTT
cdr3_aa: CASSRTGENEKLFF

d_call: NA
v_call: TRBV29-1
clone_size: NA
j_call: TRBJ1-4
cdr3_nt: TGCAGCGTTGTCCAGATGAATGAAAAACTGTTTTTT
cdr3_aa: CSVVQMNEKLFF

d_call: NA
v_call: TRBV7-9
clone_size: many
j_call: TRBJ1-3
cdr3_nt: TGTGCCAGCAGCCAGCTCTGGGGAGGCGGAAACACCATATATTTT
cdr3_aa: CASSQLWGGGNTIYF

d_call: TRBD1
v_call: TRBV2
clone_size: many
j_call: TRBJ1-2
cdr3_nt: TGTGCCAGCACCTTAGACAGGGGGCGTAGCTATGGCTACACCTTC
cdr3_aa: CASTLDRGRSYGYTF

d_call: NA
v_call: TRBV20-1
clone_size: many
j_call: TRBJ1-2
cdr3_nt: TGCAGTGCGCCCGGGACTGAGTATGGCTACACCTTC
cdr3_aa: CSAPGTEYGYTF

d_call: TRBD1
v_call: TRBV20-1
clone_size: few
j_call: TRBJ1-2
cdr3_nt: TGCAGTGTTAAGACAGGGGGCTTGGGTAACTATGGCTACACCTTC
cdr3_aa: CSVKTGGLGNYGYTF

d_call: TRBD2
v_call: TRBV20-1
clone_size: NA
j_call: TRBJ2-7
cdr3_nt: TGCAGTGCTACCCCTTCCGGCGGGGGGCACTACGAGCAGTACTTC
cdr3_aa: CSATPSGGGHYEQYF

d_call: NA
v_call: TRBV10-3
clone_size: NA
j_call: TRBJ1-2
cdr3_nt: TGTGCCAGCAAAAGCGGCGGCAATTCTAACTATGACTACACCTTC
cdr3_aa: CASKSGGNSNYDYTF

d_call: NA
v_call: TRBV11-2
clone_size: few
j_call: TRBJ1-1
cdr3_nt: TGTGCCAGCAGCGCCGACCCAGAGGTGCCTGAAGCTTTCTTT
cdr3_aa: CASSADPEVPEAFF

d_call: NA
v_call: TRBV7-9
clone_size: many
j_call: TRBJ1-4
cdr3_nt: TGTGCCAGCAGCTTAAGTCAGGGCAGTGAAAAACTGTTTTTT
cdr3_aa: CASSLSQGSEKLFF

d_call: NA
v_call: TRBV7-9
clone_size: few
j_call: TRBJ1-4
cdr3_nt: TGTGCCAGCAGCCCCTGGGCAGGGTCTAATGAAAAACTGTTTTTT
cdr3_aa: CASSPWAGSNEKLFF

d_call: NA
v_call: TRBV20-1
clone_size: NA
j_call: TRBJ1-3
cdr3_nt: TGCAGTGCGCGAGGACAGACCTCTGGAAACACCATATATTTT
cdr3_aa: CSARGQTSGNTIYF

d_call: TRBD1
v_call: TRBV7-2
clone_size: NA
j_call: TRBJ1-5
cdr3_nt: TGTGCCAGCAGAATGGACAGGGTTGGTGATCAGCCCCAGCATTTT
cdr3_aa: CASRMDRVGDQPQHF

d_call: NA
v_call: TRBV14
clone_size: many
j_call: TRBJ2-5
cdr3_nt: TGTGCCAGCAGCCACGGGGGCACTGGAGAGACCCAGTACTTC
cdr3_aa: CASSHGGTGETQYF

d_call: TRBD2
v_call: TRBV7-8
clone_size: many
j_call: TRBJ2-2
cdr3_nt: TGTGCCAGCAGCTTAGCGCTGGGCGGGAGGTACACCGGGGAGCTGTTTTTT
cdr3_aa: CASSLALGGRYTGELFF

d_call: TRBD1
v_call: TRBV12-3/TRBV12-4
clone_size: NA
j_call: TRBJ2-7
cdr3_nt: TGTGCCAGCGAGGGGGGACAGGGGACCTACGAGCAGTACTTC
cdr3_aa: CASEGGQGTYEQYF

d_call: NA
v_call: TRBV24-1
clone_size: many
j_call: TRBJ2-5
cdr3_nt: TGTGCCACCAGTGACCCGAGGCGACACCAAGAGACCCAGTACTTC
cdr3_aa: CATSDPRRHQETQYF

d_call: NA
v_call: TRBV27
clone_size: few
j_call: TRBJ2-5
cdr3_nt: TGTGCCAGCAGGGGAGCTAACCGAGAGACCCAGTACTTC
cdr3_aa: CASRGANRETQYF

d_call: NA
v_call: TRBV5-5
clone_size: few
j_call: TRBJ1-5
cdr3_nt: TGTGCCAGCAGCTTGGATCTCGAATATCCGCCCACCCAGCATTTT
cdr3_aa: CASSLDLEYPPTQHF

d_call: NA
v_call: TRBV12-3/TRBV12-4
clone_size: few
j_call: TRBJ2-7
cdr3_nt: TGTGCCAGCACCAAGGTTGAGCGGAGAGCCTACGAGCAGTACTTC
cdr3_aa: CASTKVERRAYEQYF

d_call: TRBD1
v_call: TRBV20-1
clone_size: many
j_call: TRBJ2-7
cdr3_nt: TGCAGTGCTACTCACAGGGGCTACGAGCAGTACTTC
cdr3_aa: CSATHRGYEQYF

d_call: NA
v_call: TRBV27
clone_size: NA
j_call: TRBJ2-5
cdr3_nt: TGTGCCAGCAGTTTATTCCGGGGTCGAGAGACCCAGTACTTC
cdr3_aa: CASSLFRGRETQYF

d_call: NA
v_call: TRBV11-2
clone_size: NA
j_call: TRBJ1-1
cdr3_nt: TGTGCCAGCTCCCAGGGTGGCAGAGGAAACACTGAAGCTTTCTTT
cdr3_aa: CASSQGGRGNTEAFF

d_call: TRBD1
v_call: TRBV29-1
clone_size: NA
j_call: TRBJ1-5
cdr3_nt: TGCAGCGTTGTGAGGGACAGGGAATATAATTGTCAGCCCCAGCATTTT
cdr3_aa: CSVVRDREYNCQPQHF